This passage covers 20 T cell receptor beta chains from one sample sequenced in a study of glioma-infiltrating T cells. Amplification of TCR alpha and beta CDR3 regions from RNA used iRepertoire nested multiplex PCR. TCRdb re-called the multiplex PCR reads through MiXCR, storing one row per CDR3 protein. The sample contains 100,000 to 150,000 distinct CDR3 sequences, 20% to 25% of which appear only once. The sample consisted of glioma tissue, nonneoplastic brain tissue, or PBMCs (not recorded which). These receptor sequences come from a human donor with low-grade glioma or glioblastoma, undergoing nonglioma brain surgery, or in good health (not recorded which).

Ten or more counts support this clonotype. The chain has TRBV20-1 and TRBJ2-5; 11 bases fit TRBD2. The CDR3 has 13 amino acids. Germline assignment: CDR1 DFQATT and CDR2 SNEGSKA (reference sequence). V gave up 6 bases and J gave up 3 bases; unmatched junction bases: 3. The CDR3 spells CSAQGLAEETQYF. CDR3 nucleotides: TGCAGTGCACAGGGACTAGCGGAAGAGACCCAGTACTTC.

The J gene is TRBJ2-3, the V gene TRBV29-1; D remains unclear. In germline, CDR1 is SQVTM, CDR2 ANQGSEA. The CDR3 extends over 13 amino acids. V was pared by 3 bases and J by 6 bases, with 13 bases between. The CDR3 sequence: CSVDDWSSDTQYF. Written as DNA, the CDR3 is TGCAGCGTTGATGACTGGAGTTCCGATACGCAGTATTTT.

There are many counts of this clonotype. CDR3 amino acids: CASRPTSGRFHEQFF. In DNA form, the CDR3 reads TGTGCCAGCAGGCCAACTAGCGGGAGATTCCATGAGCAGTTCTTC. J is TRBJ2-1 and V is TRBV12-3 or TRBV12-4; 11 nucleotides align to TRBD2. The CDR3 sequence is 15 residues long. V shed 6 bases, J shed 8 bases, and the junction held 9 bases outside the gene matches.

Comment on this clonotype: Just one base apart from a much larger clone, this may be a read error. The chain combines TRBV20-1 with TRBJ1-1; no clear D gene. CDR3 length: 14 residues. Germline V gives CDR1 DFQATT, CDR2 SNEGSKA (reference sequence). Trimming removed 0 bases at V and 4 bases at J, with 12 bases between. DNA for the CDR3: TGCAGTGCTAGAGATCACACATTGAGCACTGAAGCTTTCTTT. It translates to CSARDHTLSTEAFF.

This clonotype appeared many times. CDR3 sequence reads: CASSYSHGSGNTIYF. The CDR3 DNA reads TGTGCCAGCAGTTACTCACACGGGTCTGGAAACACCATATATTTT. The rearrangement links TRBV6-6 to TRBJ1-3; D is uncertain. Trimming took 0 bases from V and 1 from J, leaving 7 bases between them. The CDR3 consists of 15 residues. Germline V gene sequence: CDR1 MNHNY, CDR2 SVGAGI (reference sequence).

This sequence joins TRBV29-1 and TRBJ2-7, with 7 bases lining up with TRBD2. Trimming took 6 bases from V and 0 from J; bases not matched to a gene: 5. In germline, CDR1 is SQVTM, CDR2 ANQGSEA. There are 13 residues in the CDR3. In nucleotides, the CDR3 is TGCAGCGTCGGACGGGACTACTCCTACGAGCAGTACTTC. Its protein is CSVGRDYSYEQYF.

This clonotype was counted ten times or more. V and J are TRBV28 and TRBJ1-2; D is uncertain. The germline V gene has CDR1 MDHEN and CDR2 SYDVKM. This CDR3 comprises 12 residues. Trimming took 6 bases from V and 4 from J, leaving 9 bases between them. The CDR3 reads CASRQKGYGYTF. CDR3 bases: TGTGCCAGCAGGCAAAAGGGCTATGGCTACACCTTC.

This clonotype showed up just a few times. The chain combines TRBV14 with TRBJ2-5; D possibly corresponds to TRBD2 (5 bases). V gave up 4 bases and J gave up 5 bases, with 17 bases separating them. The germline gives CDR1 SGHDN, CDR2 FVKESK. The CDR3 has 15 amino acids. In nucleotides, the CDR3 is TGTGCCAGCAGCCCCGAGGCGGGCCCGGGGGAGACCCAGTACTTC. Its protein is CASSPEAGPGETQYF.

In its sample, this clonotype was seen many times. This chain uses TRBV6-1 with TRBJ2-7; 10 nucleotides line up with TRBD1. CDR1 and CDR2 (germline): MNHNS, SASEGT. This CDR3 comprises 15 residues. The V segment lost 6 bases and the J segment 0 bases; nucleotides outside the gene matches: 5. The CDR3 region has the DNA TGTGCCAGCAGCCCCGGGACAGGGGCCTCCTACGAGCAGTACTTC. Protein sequence: CASSPGTGASYEQYF.

The V call is TRBV3-1, the J call TRBJ2-6; 9 bases line up with TRBD1. J gave up 3 bases and V 0 bases, and 12 bases lay outside the gene matches. The germline gives CDR1 LGHDT, CDR2 YNNKEL (reference sequence). The CDR3 consists of 20 residues. CDR3 in DNA: TGTGCCAGCAGCCAAGACGGAAGGGACAGGGCGAGCTTTGGGGCCAACGTCCTGACTTTC. Translation gives CASSQDGRDRASFGANVLTF.

The sample holds a few counts of this clonotype. The V gene is TRBV4-3, the J gene TRBJ2-7; 10 positions agree with TRBD2. This CDR3 has 13 amino acids. V was pared by 1 base and J by 11 bases, with 5 bases of the junction left unmatched. Looked up from germline, CDR1 is LGHNA and CDR2 is YSLEER. This CDR3 is CASSQGLAGLKYF. The CDR3 DNA sequence: TGCGCCAGCAGCCAAGGACTAGCGGGCCTAAAGTACTTC.

There are many counts of this clonotype. The rearrangement links TRBV11-2 to TRBJ2-7; 8 bases map to TRBD2. V was clipped by 5 bases and J by 3 bases; unmatched bases: 6. Germline assignment: CDR1 SGHAT and CDR2 FQNNGV. This CDR3 is 14 amino acids long. The CDR3 nucleotides read TGTGCCAGCAGCCCCGGGACTAGTCTCTACGAGCAGTACTTC. It codes for CASSPGTSLYEQYF.

Many counts were recorded for this clonotype. The V gene is TRBV29-1, the J gene TRBJ2-5; D may be TRBD1 (5 bases). The ends were cut back, 4 bases at V and 5 bases at J, with 8 bases in the middle. Germline CDR1 reads SQVTM; CDR2 reads ANQGSEA. This CDR3 has 11 residues. The CDR3 bases are TGCAGCGTTGCTTGGGGCGAGACCCAGTACTTC. Translated, it gives CSVAWGETQYF.

V usage is TRBV7-9 and J usage is TRBJ1-2; D ambiguous. This CDR3 comprises 13 residues. The V gene lost 3 bases and the J gene lost 4 bases, with 9 bases spanning the gap. Germline V gene sequence: CDR1 SEHNR, CDR2 FQNEAQ (reference sequence). The CDR3 is CASSFVGIYGYTF. In nucleotides, the CDR3 is TGTGCCAGCAGCTTTGTAGGCATCTATGGCTACACCTTC.

This clonotype occurred many times. The chain is built from TRBV7-9 and TRBJ1-2; 8 bases agree with TRBD1. The CDR3 runs to 13 residues. The V gene's germline CDR1 is SEHNR and CDR2 FQNEAQ (reference sequence). V shed 5 bases, J shed 8 bases, and the junction held 7 bases outside the gene matches. CDR3 in amino acids: CASSIDRGAGYTF. Written as DNA, the CDR3 is TGTGCCAGCAGCATCGACAGGGGCGCGGGCTACACCTTC. Drawing the rest from reference TRBV7-9 and TRBJ1-2, the complete variable domain is DTGVSQNPRHKITKRGQNVTFRCDPISEHNRLYWYRQTLGQGPEFLTYFQNEAQLEKSRLLSDRFSAERPKGSFSTLEIQRTEQGDSAMYLCASSIDRGAGYTFGSGTRLTVV.

Ten or more counts support this clonotype. This chain joins TRBV20-1 and TRBJ1-5; 7 bases align to TRBD1. The trim removed 5 bases at V and 2 bases at J, leaving 6 bases unmatched. CDR1 is DFQATT, CDR2 SNEGSKA, per germline (reference sequence). This CDR3 spans 14 amino acids. The CDR3 here is CSASDREGNQPQHF. CDR3 in DNA: TGCAGTGCTTCCGACAGGGAGGGCAATCAGCCCCAGCATTTT.

This clonotype was found many times. The chain joins TRBV7-2 to TRBJ2-5, with D possibly matching TRBD2 (5 bases). Germline loops: CDR1 SGHTA, CDR2 FQGNSA. The CDR3 spans 15 residues. V was cut by 2 bases and J by 4 bases, with 14 bases left in between. CDR3 bases: TGTGCCAGCAGCTTAACGTTTCTAGCAGGAGAGACCCAGTACTTC. Protein sequence: CASSLTFLAGETQYF.

Worth noting for this clonotype: This may be a read error: a much more frequent sequence differs by one nucleotide. The rearrangement joins TRBV12-5 to TRBJ2-3; D not resolved. Germline V gene lookup returns CDR1 LGHNT and CDR2 FRNRAP. There are 16 residues in the CDR3. Between the trimmed V and J ends, which lost 5 bases and 4 bases, there was a span of 19 bases. CDR3 nucleotide sequence: TGTGCTAGTGGTCCACGAGTAGGAAGAGGAGCAGATACGCAGTATTTT. Translated, it gives CASGPRVGRGADTQYF. The full variable domain, its missing parts supplied by reference TRBV12-5 and TRBJ2-3, is DARVTQTPRHKVTEMGQEVTMRCQPILGHNTVFWYRQTMMQGLELLAYFRNRAPLDDSGMPKDRFSAEMPDATLATLKIQPSEPRDSAVYFCASGPRVGRGADTQYFGPGTRLTVL.

In the case of this clonotype: A much larger clone differs from this one at a single base, so this may be a read error. The chain has TRBV7-6 and TRBJ2-7; the D gene is possibly TRBD1 (5 bases). CDR1 and CDR2 (germline): SGHVS, FNYEAQ. This CDR3 comprises 16 residues. With 5 bases removed from V and 3 bases from J, the gap between germline ends came to 20 bases. The chain's CDR3 is CASSPQFTRQGYEQYF. The CDR3 nucleotides read TGTGCCAGCAGCCCCCAGTTTACGAGGCAGGGCTACGAGCAGTACTTC.

With respect to this clonotype: The junction shows a germline mismatch at one end, possibly a read error. This chain uses TRBV30 with TRBJ2-5; D might be TRBD2 (5 bases). This CDR3 comprises 11 residues. Germline V gene sequence: CDR1 GTSNPN, CDR2 SVGIG (reference sequence). CDR3 protein: CAWSSGLARLF. CDR3 coding DNA: TGTGCCTGGAGTTCAGGACTCGCCCGGCTTTTC.